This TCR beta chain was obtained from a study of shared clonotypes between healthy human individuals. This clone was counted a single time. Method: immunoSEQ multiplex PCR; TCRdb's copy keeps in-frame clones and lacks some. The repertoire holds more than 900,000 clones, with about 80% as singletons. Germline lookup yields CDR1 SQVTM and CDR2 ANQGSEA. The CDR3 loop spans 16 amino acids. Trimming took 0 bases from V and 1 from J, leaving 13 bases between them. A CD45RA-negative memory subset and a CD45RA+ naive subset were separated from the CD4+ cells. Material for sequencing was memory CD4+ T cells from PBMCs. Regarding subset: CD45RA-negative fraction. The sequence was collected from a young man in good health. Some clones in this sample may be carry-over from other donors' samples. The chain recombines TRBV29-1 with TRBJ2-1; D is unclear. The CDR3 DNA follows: TGCAGCGTTGAAGATCACAGCGCCGGATCCTACAATGAGCAGTTCTTC. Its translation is CSVEDHSAGSYNEQFF.